The rows below give T cell receptor beta chains drawn from one sample of a study of cytomegalovirus exposure and HLA in healthy donors. The table came from immunoSEQ multiplex PCR; TCRdb's copy has only in-frame clones and leaves some out. The sample comprises 60,000 or so clones, approximately 80% of which are singletons, and around 2.6% rests with the top ten. The source material was PBMCs. These receptors were taken from a female donor in good health and CMV-seronegative. The CDR3 runs from the conserved cysteine through the conserved F or W. D genes are given only for firm matches. Expanded clones are given a class, and other clones once, few, many or no size at all.

D	V	J	size	DNA	CDR3
TRBD1	TRBV7-2	TRBJ1-1	-	TGTGCCAGCAGCTGGGCAGGGGGACCTGAAGCTTTCTTT	CASSWAGGPEAFF
-	TRBV27	TRBJ1-4	-	TGTGCCAGCAGTGCGTTACAGGGTGCAACTAATGAAAAACTGTTTTTT	CASSALQGATNEKLFF
TRBD2	TRBV4-2	TRBJ2-4	-	TGTGCCAGCAGCCAAGGTCTAGCGGGAGCGGTTCAGTACTTC	CASSQGLAGAVQYF
TRBD2	TRBV30	TRBJ2-5	few	TGTGCCTGGAGTGTACGGCGGGGGGGGGAGACCCAGTACTTC	CAWSVRRGGETQYF
TRBD1	TRBV18	TRBJ1-1	-	TGTGCCAGCTCACCACGACAGGGGGGTGTCACTGAAGCTTTCTTT	CASSPRQGGVTEAFF
-	TRBV18	TRBJ2-5	once	TGTGCCAGCTCCCGGAACAGGGAAGAGACCCAGTACTTC	CASSRNREETQYF
TRBD2	TRBV11-1	TRBJ2-7	-	TGTGCCAGCAGCCCTCGACTAGCGGGAGGGTACGAGCAGTACTTC	CASSPRLAGGYEQYF
-	TRBV19	TRBJ1-6	-	TGTGCCAGTAGGCCCGGGACACTAGGAAATTCACCCCTCCACTTT	CASRPGTLGNSPLHF
TRBD1	TRBV7-8	TRBJ2-6	once	TGTGCCAGCAGCTTAGTGAGGACAGGGGGATCCTCTGGGGCCAACGTCCTGACTTTC	CASSLVRTGGSSGANVLTF
-	TRBV5-1	TRBJ1-1	-	TGCGCCAGCAGCCCCGGGGGGGGACCGAACACTGAAGCTTTCTTT	CASSPGGGPNTEAFF
-	TRBV14	TRBJ2-7	few	TGTGCCAGCAGCCAAGTAAGGGGGAGTTACGAGCAGTACTTC	CASSQVRGSYEQYF
TRBD2	TRBV29-1	TRBJ2-1	-	TGCAGCGGGGGGGGTTCCTACAATGAGCAGTTCTTC	CSGGGSYNEQFF
TRBD2	TRBV9	TRBJ2-3	-	TGTGCCAGCAGCTCCCGACTAGCGGGGGGGCATACGCAGTATTTT	CASSSRLAGGHTQYF
TRBD2	TRBV5-4	TRBJ2-1	-	TGTGCCAGCAGCTTTAGCGGGGGGGCGCTGAATGAGCAGTTCTTC	CASSFSGGALNEQFF
-	TRBV28	TRBJ2-5	-	TGTGCCAGCAGTTCGTTCGTCAGGGTTGGGGAGACCCAGTACTTC	CASSSFVRVGETQYF
TRBD2	TRBV6-4	TRBJ2-1	once	TGTGCCAGCAGTCTCGGACTAGTTGGTGAGCAGTTCTTC	CASSLGLVGEQFF
TRBD2	TRBV11-1	TRBJ2-3	-	TGTGCCAGCAGCTCGGGCGGGGGGGCAGATACGCAGTATTTT	CASSSGGGADTQYF
-	TRBV6-5	TRBJ2-3	few	TGTGCCAGTAGATCCCTCACAGATACGCAGTATTTT	CASRSLTDTQYF
-	TRBV18	TRBJ2-2	-	TGTGCCAGCTCACTAGGACAGAACACCGGGGAGCTGTTTTTT	CASSLGQNTGELFF
-	TRBV18	TRBJ1-2	few	TGTGCCAGCTCACGCGGGGGGAAGGGCTACACCTTC	CASSRGGKGYTF
TRBD1	TRBV6-7	TRBJ1-4	-	TGTGCCAGCAGGAAAGACAGGGTATATGAAAAACTGTTTTTT	CASRKDRVYEKLFF
-	TRBV19	TRBJ2-7	-	TGTGCCAGTAGTATAGTGGGTCCAGGGGCCTCCTACGAGCAGTACTTC	CASSIVGPGASYEQYF
-	TRBV7-6	TRBJ2-5	-	TGTGCCAGCAGCTTAGTAGAAGAGACCCAGTACTTC	CASSLVEETQYF
TRBD1	TRBV9	TRBJ1-1	-	TGTGCCAGCAGCGAGGGGGCCTCCACTGAAGCTTTCTTT	CASSEGASTEAFF
-	TRBV9	TRBJ1-1	-	TGTGCCAGCAGCCCTGGCGACTTGAACACTGAAGCTTTCTTT	CASSPGDLNTEAFF
-	TRBV19	TRBJ1-1	-	TGTGCCAGTAGTATACCAGGGAACACTGAAGCTTTCTTT	CASSIPGNTEAFF
TRBD1	TRBV23-1	TRBJ2-7	-	TGCGCCAGCAGTCAACCCCAAAGCCCGGGACAGGACTACGAGCAGTACTTC	CASSQPQSPGQDYEQYF
TRBD1	TRBV5-1	TRBJ1-4	-	TGCGCCAGCAGCTTGGGAGGGGGCTTGGTTGAAAAACTGTTTTTT	CASSLGGGLVEKLFF
-	TRBV7-2	TRBJ1-3	-	TGTGCCAGCAGCTTATCCTCCGGAAACACCATATATTTT	CASSLSSGNTIYF
-	TRBV6-5	TRBJ2-5	-	TGTGCCGTCGATCCTCAGGGAGGCGAGACCCAGTACTTC	CAVDPQGGETQYF
-	TRBV28	TRBJ1-1	-	TGTGCCAGCAGTTTCGCGGGCGGGGGGTCTGAAGCTTTCTTT	CASSFAGGGSEAFF
TRBD2	TRBV30	TRBJ2-5	once	TGTGCCTGGAGTAGCGGGGGCCAAGAGACCCAGTACTTC	CAWSSGGQETQYF
TRBD1	TRBV6-6	TRBJ1-3	-	TGTGCCAGCACCTTACAGGGGTCAGGAAACACCATATATTTT	CASTLQGSGNTIYF
TRBD1	TRBV18	TRBJ2-2	-	TGTGCCAGCTCACCTGGACAGGGAATAATCGGGGAGCTGTTTTTT	CASSPGQGIIGELFF
-	TRBV6-6	TRBJ1-2	-	TGTGCCAGCAGTTACTCGATGGAGGGCTACACCTTC	CASSYSMEGYTF
-	TRBV7-9	TRBJ2-1	once	TGTGCCAGCAGCTCCCCCACTAGATACAATGAGCAGTTCTTC	CASSSPTRYNEQFF
TRBD2	TRBV5-5	TRBJ2-7	-	TGTGCCAGCAGCTGGGCTAGCGGGAGCGTAGGCGAGCAGTACTTC	CASSWASGSVGEQYF
TRBD1	TRBV4-2	TRBJ2-1	-	TGTGCCAGCACAACAGGGGGACACTACAATGAGCAGTTCTTC	CASTTGGHYNEQFF
-	TRBV5-1	TRBJ2-4	-	TGCGCCAGCAGCTCCGACGGGACAGCGGGCGCCAAAAACATTCAGTACTTC	CASSSDGTAGAKNIQYF
TRBD1	TRBV6-1	TRBJ2-2	few	TGTGCCAGCAGTGACCCGGGACAGGGCACCGGGGAGCTGTTTTTT	CASSDPGQGTGELFF
-	TRBV6-1	TRBJ1-4	-	TGTGCCAGCAGTGAACAGATAGGTCAGGCTAATGAAAAACTGTTTTTT	CASSEQIGQANEKLFF
TRBD1	TRBV14	TRBJ1-2	-	TGTGCCAGCAGCAAGAGGGAAGGACAGGGTCTGTACTATGGCTACACCTTC	CASSKREGQGLYYGYTF
TRBD2	TRBV27	TRBJ2-5	-	TGTGCCAGCAGTTTCGCCGGGACTAGCGGAGAGACCCAGTACTTC	CASSFAGTSGETQYF
-	TRBV5-8	TRBJ2-1	-	TGTGCCAGCAGCTTGGTTACGGGAACCTACAATGAGCAGTTCTTC	CASSLVTGTYNEQFF
-	TRBV7-8	TRBJ2-1	-	TGTGCCAGCAGCTTAGCGGGCGGGGCCTCCTACAATGAGCAGTTCTTC	CASSLAGGASYNEQFF
TRBD2	TRBV7-2	TRBJ2-7	few	TGTGCCAGCAGCCCACTAGCGGGGTCCTACGAGCAGTACTTC	CASSPLAGSYEQYF
-	TRBV30	TRBJ2-2	once	TGTGCCTGGAGGGGACTCCAGAACACCGGGGAGCTGTTTTTT	CAWRGLQNTGELFF
-	TRBV7-9	TRBJ1-2	-	TGTGCCAGCAGCTTAGAATACCGAGCCTCCTACACCTTC	CASSLEYRASYTF
TRBD1	TRBV29-1	TRBJ2-2	-	TGCAGCGTTGAAGCCACAGGGGCTATCACCGGGGAGCTGTTTTTT	CSVEATGAITGELFF
TRBD1	TRBV29-1	TRBJ1-1	-	TGCAGCGCGACAGGGCAGAACACTGAAGCTTTCTTT	CSATGQNTEAFF